The next 25 T cell receptor beta chains were all read from a single sample in a study of CD8+CD57+ T cells in acquired aplastic anemia. Investigators profiled TCR beta VDJ and CDR3 from genomic DNA template. TCRdb analysed the reads with MiXCR anew, one entry per CDR3 protein. This sample has more than 200,000 distinct CDR3 sequences, with under 50% found just once. Flow cytometry had shown expanded CD8+CD57+ cells in the patients chosen for sequencing. The source material was sorted CD4+, CD8+, or CD8+CD57+ T cells (not recorded which) from PBMCs. Receptor source: a human donor with aplastic anemia.

This clonotype was seen only once. In this CDR3 the conserved last residue, phenylalanine or tryptophan, is missing, so a read error is likely. J is TRBJ2-7 and V is TRBV6-5, with 7 bases that match TRBD1. The CDR3 is made up of 16 amino acids. The germline V gene has CDR1 MNHEY and CDR2 SVGAGI. The CDR3 DNA reads TGTGCCAGCAGTCTCGATGGGGACAGTGGGTCCTACGGGCAGTACCTC. This sequence encodes CASSLDGDSGSYGQYL.

In this sample, this clonotype turned up many times. The rearrangement uses TRBV2 and TRBJ1-1, with 8 nucleotides matching TRBD1. The germline gives CDR1 SNHLY, CDR2 FYNNEI. Germline trimming cut 5 bases from V and 5 bases from J; bases unmatched to any gene: 10. The CDR3 totals 15 residues. CDR3 region: CASSRQGIGGTEAFF. The CDR3 DNA follows: TGTGCCAGCAGTCGACAGGGGATAGGAGGGACTGAAGCTTTCTTT.

The table lists this clonotype with many counts. The chain uses TRBV6-5 and TRBJ1-6; tentative D call: TRBD1 (5 bases). V was shortened by 2 bases and J by 7 bases, with 18 bases between the two germline ends. The germline V gene encodes CDR1 MNHEY and CDR2 SVGAGI. This CDR3 is 17 amino acids long. The CDR3 DNA sequence: TGTGCCAGCAGTTACCTTTTAGGGGACGGAATGAATTCACCCCTCCACTTT. This gives the protein CASSYLLGDGMNSPLHF.

The genes are TRBV7-6 and TRBJ1-6; no definite D call. The CDR3 is 14 amino acids. Germline V CDR1 and CDR2: SGHVS, FNYEAQ. V was pared by 3 bases and J by 1 base, with 4 bases between. Here the CDR3 reads CASSLSSYNSPLHF. The DNA of the CDR3 is TGTGCCAGCAGCTTGAGTTCCTATAATTCACCCCTCCACTTT.

This clonotype was detected ten times or more. J is TRBJ1-6 and V is TRBV15; D gene unclear. With 0 bases removed from V and 0 bases from J, the gap between germline ends came to 12 bases. CDR3 length: 18 residues. Germline V gene sequence: CDR1 LNHNV, CDR2 YYDKDF (reference sequence). CDR3 DNA sequence: TGTGCCACCAGCAGAGATCCCGCCTCTAGCTCCTATAATTCACCCCTCCACTTT. Protein sequence: CATSRDPASSSYNSPLHF.

The rearrangement uses TRBV5-1 and TRBJ2-5; possibly TRBD2 for D (6 bases). With 3 bases removed from V and 7 bases from J, the gap between germline ends came to 19 bases. This CDR3 comprises 15 residues. Germline loops: CDR1 SGHRS, CDR2 YFSETQ. CDR3 amino acids: CASSSSSGAGGTQYF. The DNA for the CDR3 is TGCGCCAGCAGCTCCTCTTCCGGGGCCGGGGGGACCCAGTACTTC.

About this clonotype: One end of the junction fails to match germline, which may point to a read error. The chain links TRBV18 to TRBJ1-4; weak D call: TRBD1 (6 bases). This CDR3 is 16 amino acids long. CDR1 is KGHSH, CDR2 LQKENI, per germline. This chain's CDR3 is CASSPQETRGNEKLFF. CDR3 nucleotides: TGTGCCAGCTCTCCACAGGAGACCAGGGGTAATGAAAAACTGTTTTTT.

This clonotype was picked up many times. The rearrangement uses TRBV12-3 or TRBV12-4 and TRBJ1-4; no firm D call. Trimming stripped 3 bases from V and 5 bases from J, with 10 bases between. The CDR3 totals 14 residues. The CDR3 reads CASSFGSRNEKLFF. For the CDR3, the DNA is TGTGCCAGCAGTTTCGGGAGCCGCAATGAAAAACTGTTTTTT.

Regarding this clonotype: The junction does not match germline at one end; this may be a read error. This chain uses TRBV10-3 with TRBJ1-2; D remains unclear. The CDR3 contains 17 residues. Germline V gives CDR1 ENHRY, CDR2 SYGVKD. The CDR3 coding sequence is TGTGGCATCAGTGATAACCGGCCCCGGCCTGATCCCTGTGGCTACACCTTC. Translated, it gives CGISDNRPRPDPCGYTF.

This clonotype was seen a handful of times. CDR3 protein: CSVLTQGTQYF. The CDR3 DNA is TGCAGCGTTTTAACCCAGGGGACCCAGTACTTC. The V call is TRBV29-1, the J call TRBJ2-5, with TRBD1 as a possible D gene (5 bases). Germline CDR1 and CDR2: SQVTM and ANQGSEA. The CDR3 is 11 residues long. Trimming left V 5 bases short and J 7 bases short, with 11 bases between.

This clonotype was seen at least ten times. The CDR3 reads CSASLPEGMVNEQFF. The CDR3 coding sequence is TGCAGTGCCTCCTTACCCGAGGGTATGGTGAATGAGCAGTTCTTC. This chain uses TRBV20-1 with TRBJ2-1; D is possibly TRBD2 (5 bases). The CDR3 has 15 amino acids. Trimming pared 6 bases from V and 7 bases from J, leaving 22 bases between. Germline V lookup: CDR1 DFQATT, CDR2 SNEGSKA (reference sequence).

The V and J genes are TRBV20-1 and TRBJ2-7, with D possibly matching TRBD1 (6 bases). Germline CDR1 reads DFQATT; CDR2 reads SNEGSKA (reference sequence). The V and J ends lost 0 bases and 2 bases respectively, with 14 bases between them. The CDR3 loop spans 15 amino acids. CDR3 residues: CSARDGQRMTYEQYF. The CDR3 DNA sequence: TGCAGTGCTAGAGACGGACAGCGGATGACCTACGAGCAGTACTTC.

The chain joins TRBV24-1 to TRBJ1-3; D is undetermined. V shed 7 bases and J shed 6 bases, with 12 bases lying between them. The CDR3 runs 13 residues. The germline gives CDR1 KGHDR, CDR2 SFDVKD. CDR3 sequence reads: CATSGSGANTIYF. The CDR3 region has the DNA TGTGCCACCAGCGGGTCCGGAGCAAACACCATATATTTT.

This clonotype was detected only a few times. The chain combines TRBV10-3 with TRBJ2-7; D tentatively reads TRBD1 or TRBD2 (5 bases each). CDR3 length: 15 amino acids. V lost 3 bases and J 0 bases, leaving 12 bases between the germline ends. Germline V CDR1 and CDR2: ENHRY, SYGVKD. The CDR3 here is CAISDSGTASYEQYF. In nucleotides, the CDR3 is TGTGCCATCAGTGACTCCGGGACGGCCTCCTACGAGCAGTACTTC.

The rearrangement joins TRBV15 to TRBJ2-3; D may match TRBD1 or TRBD2 (7 bases each). Germline lookup yields CDR1 LNHNV and CDR2 YYDKDF (reference sequence). The CDR3 has 19 residues. Trimming took off 0 bases at V and 1 base at J, with 20 bases between the two ends. The chain's CDR3 is CATSRDLGQGGGRTDTQYF. CDR3 bases: TGTGCCACCAGCAGAGACCTCGGGCAGGGGGGGGGCCGCACAGATACGCAGTATTTT.

This clonotype was observed at least ten times. This chain connects TRBV6-1 to TRBJ2-7; D unclear. Germline CDR1 reads MNHNS; CDR2 reads SASEGT. Between the trimmed V and J ends, which lost 4 bases and 7 bases, there was a span of 11 bases. The length of the CDR3 is 12 residues. This CDR3 reads CASSARTVEQYF. CDR3 nucleotide sequence: TGTGCCAGCAGTGCACGGACGGTAGAGCAGTACTTC.

J is TRBJ2-1 and V is TRBV27, with D perhaps matching TRBD1 or TRBD2 (5 bases each). Per germline, CDR1 MNHEY and CDR2 SMNVEV (reference sequence). V was clipped by 6 bases and J by 6 bases, with 18 bases between them. The CDR3 is 15 amino acids. CDR3 protein: CASSYSGRPSNEQFF. The CDR3 DNA reads as TGTGCCAGCAGCTACTCGGGACGCCCCTCCAATGAGCAGTTCTTC.

This clonotype was counted between two and nine times. The rearrangement uses TRBV5-1 and TRBJ1-1; D remains unclear. Trimming removed 4 bases from V and 4 bases from J, with 17 bases in between. The germline CDR1 and CDR2 sequences are SGHRS and YFSETQ. This CDR3 contains 15 residues. For the CDR3, the DNA is TGCGCCAGCAGCCTGTTCTTTAGCGATCCCACTGAAGCTTTCTTT. Protein: CASSLFFSDPTEAFF.

The chain uses TRBV4-1 and TRBJ1-1, with D possibly being TRBD1 (5 bases). Germline values: CDR1 MGHRA, CDR2 YSYEKL. Trimming stripped 3 bases from V and 6 bases from J, with 14 bases between. This CDR3 is 14 amino acids long. DNA for the CDR3: TGCGCCAGCAGCCACCCCGGGACCTCCGCTGAAGCTTTCTTT. This sequence encodes CASSHPGTSAEAFF.

This clonotype occurred many times. This chain uses TRBV28 with TRBJ1-1; no clear D. The CDR3 runs 14 residues. V was cut by 3 bases and J by 1 base, with 9 bases left in between. The V gene's germline CDR1 is MDHEN and CDR2 SYDVKM. The CDR3 DNA reads TGTGCCAGCAGTTTTCCTAACAGGAACACTGAAGCTTTCTTT. Residues: CASSFPNRNTEAFF.

The rearrangement joins TRBV5-1 to TRBJ2-3, with TRBD1 matching over 8 bases. Germline CDR1 reads SGHRS; CDR2 reads YFSETQ. V gave up 2 bases and J gave up 11 bases; unmatched junction bases: 13. CDR3 length: 15 amino acids. CDR3 coding DNA: TGCGCCAGCAGCTTCCTTCAGGGGGCGCAGGGTGAGCAGTATTTT. The encoded protein is CASSFLQGAQGEQYF. Variable domain in full (rest from reference TRBV5-1 and TRBJ2-3): KAGVTQTPRYLIKTRGQQVTLSCSPISGHRSVSWYQQTPGQGLQFLFEYFSETQRNKGNFPGRFSGRQFSNSRSEMNVSTLELGDSALYLCASSFLQGAQGEQYFGPGTRLTVL.

In DNA form, the CDR3 reads TGTGCCAGCAGCGTAGGTCCCGGGACAGGGTCCTACGAGCAGTACTTC. Encoded protein: CASSVGPGTGSYEQYF. V is TRBV9 and J is TRBJ2-7; TRBD1 matches 9 bases. The ends lost 0 bases at V and 1 base at J; junction bases unmatched: 5. CDR3 length: 16 residues. CDR1 and CDR2 from the germline V gene are SGDLS and YYNGEE.

J is TRBJ2-7 and V is TRBV6-5; 7 bases line up with TRBD1. J gave up 1 base and V 5 bases, and 5 bases lay outside the gene matches. The CDR3 runs 14 residues. CDR1 and CDR2 (germline): MNHEY, SVGAGI. The CDR3 sequence: CASSPGQLSYEQYF. Written as DNA, the CDR3 is TGTGCCAGCAGTCCGGGACAGCTTTCCTACGAGCAGTACTTC.

The sample holds many counts of this clonotype. This rearrangement joins TRBV5-4 to TRBJ2-1; D gene uncertain. V was clipped by 4 bases and J by 6 bases, with 8 bases between them. Germline V lookup: CDR1 SGHNT, CDR2 YYREEE (reference sequence). The CDR3 runs 12 residues. The CDR3 DNA is TGTGCCAGCAGCACTTGGTCCAATGAGCAGTTCTTC. Protein: CASSTWSNEQFF.

As regards this clonotype: Since the CDR3 does not end with the conserved phenylalanine or tryptophan, this likely comes from a read error. The rearrangement uses TRBV20-1 and TRBJ1-6, with a tentative D call TRBD1 (6 bases). The CDR3 is 12 amino acids. With 6 bases removed from V and 10 bases from J, the gap between germline ends came to 13 bases. Germline loops: CDR1 DFQATT, CDR2 SNEGSKA (reference sequence). The CDR3 loop is CSATGQGSPLHL. The DNA of the CDR3 is TGCAGTGCAACAGGGCAGGGGTCACCCCTCCACCTT.